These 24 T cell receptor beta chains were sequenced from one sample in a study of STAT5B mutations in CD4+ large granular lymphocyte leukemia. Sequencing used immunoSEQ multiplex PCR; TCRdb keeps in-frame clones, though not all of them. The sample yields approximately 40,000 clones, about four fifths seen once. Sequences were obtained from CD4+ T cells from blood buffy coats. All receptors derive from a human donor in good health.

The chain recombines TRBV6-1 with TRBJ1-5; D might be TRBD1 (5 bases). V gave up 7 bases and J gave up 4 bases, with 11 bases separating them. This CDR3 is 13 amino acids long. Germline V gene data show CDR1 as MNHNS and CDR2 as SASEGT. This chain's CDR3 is CASMGGGNQPQHF. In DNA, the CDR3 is TGTGCCAGCATGGGGGGAGGAAATCAGCCCCAGCATTTT.

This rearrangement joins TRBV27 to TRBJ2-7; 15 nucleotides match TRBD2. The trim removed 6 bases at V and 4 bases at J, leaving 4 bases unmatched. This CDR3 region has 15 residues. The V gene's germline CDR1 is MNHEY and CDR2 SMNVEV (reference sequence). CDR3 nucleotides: TGTGCCAGCAGGGGACTAGCGGGAGGAGATTACGAGCAGTACTTC. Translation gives CASRGLAGGDYEQYF.

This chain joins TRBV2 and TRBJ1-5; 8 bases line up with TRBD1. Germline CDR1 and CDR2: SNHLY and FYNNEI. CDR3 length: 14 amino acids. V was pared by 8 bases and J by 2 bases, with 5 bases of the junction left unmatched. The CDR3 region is CASATGEGNQPQHF. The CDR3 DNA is TGTGCCAGCGCGACAGGGGAGGGCAATCAGCCCCAGCATTTT.

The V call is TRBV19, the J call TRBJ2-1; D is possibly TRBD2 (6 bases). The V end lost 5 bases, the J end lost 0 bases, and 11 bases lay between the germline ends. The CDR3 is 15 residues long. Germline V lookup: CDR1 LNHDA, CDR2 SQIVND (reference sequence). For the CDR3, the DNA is TGTGCCAGTAGTCTCGGGGACTCCTCCTACAATGAGCAGTTCTTC. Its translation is CASSLGDSSYNEQFF. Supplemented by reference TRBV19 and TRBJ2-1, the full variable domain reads DGGITQSPKYLFRKEGQNVTLSCEQNLNHDAMYWYRQDPGQGLRLIYYSQIVNDFQKGDIAEGYSVSREKKESFPLTVTSAQKNPTAFYLCASSLGDSSYNEQFFGPGTRLTVL.

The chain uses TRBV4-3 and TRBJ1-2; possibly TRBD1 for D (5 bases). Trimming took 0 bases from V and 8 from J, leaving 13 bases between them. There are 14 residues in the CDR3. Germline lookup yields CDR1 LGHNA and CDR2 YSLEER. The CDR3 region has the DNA TGCGCCAGCAGCCAAGAACGGGGGACGCGGGGCTACACCTTC. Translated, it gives CASSQERGTRGYTF.

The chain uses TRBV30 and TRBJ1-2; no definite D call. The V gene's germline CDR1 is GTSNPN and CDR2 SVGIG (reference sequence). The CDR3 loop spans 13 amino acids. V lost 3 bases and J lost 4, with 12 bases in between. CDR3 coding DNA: TGTGCCTGGAGCCCCGACGGCAGCTATGGCTACACCTTC. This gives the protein CAWSPDGSYGYTF.

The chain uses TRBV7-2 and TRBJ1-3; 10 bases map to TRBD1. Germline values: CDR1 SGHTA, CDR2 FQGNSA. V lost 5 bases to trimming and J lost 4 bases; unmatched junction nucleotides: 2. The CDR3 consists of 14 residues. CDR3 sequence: CASSPTGGGNTIYF. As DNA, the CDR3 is TGTGCCAGCAGCCCGACAGGGGGCGGAAACACCATATATTTT.

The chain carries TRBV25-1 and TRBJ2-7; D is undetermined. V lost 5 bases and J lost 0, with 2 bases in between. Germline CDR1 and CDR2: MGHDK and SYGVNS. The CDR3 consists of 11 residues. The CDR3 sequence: CASSFSYEQYF. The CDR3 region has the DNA TGTGCCAGCAGTTTCTCCTACGAGCAGTACTTC.

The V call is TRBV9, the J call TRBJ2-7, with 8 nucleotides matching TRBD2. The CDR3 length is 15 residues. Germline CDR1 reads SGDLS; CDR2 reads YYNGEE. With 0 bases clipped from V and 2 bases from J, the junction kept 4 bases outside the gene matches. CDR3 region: CASSVESSGAYEQYF. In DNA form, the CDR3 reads TGTGCCAGCAGCGTAGAAAGTAGCGGGGCCTACGAGCAGTACTTC.

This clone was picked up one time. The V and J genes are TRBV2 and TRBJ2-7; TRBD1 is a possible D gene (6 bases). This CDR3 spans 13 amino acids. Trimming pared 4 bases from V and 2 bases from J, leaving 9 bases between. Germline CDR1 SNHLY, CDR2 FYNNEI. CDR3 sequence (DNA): TGTGCCAGCAGTGCGGGACACCCCTACGAGCAGTACTTC. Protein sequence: CASSAGHPYEQYF.

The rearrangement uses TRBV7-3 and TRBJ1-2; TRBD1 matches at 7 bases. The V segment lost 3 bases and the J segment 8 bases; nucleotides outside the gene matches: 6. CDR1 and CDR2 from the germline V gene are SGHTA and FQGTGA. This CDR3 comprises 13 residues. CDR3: CASSLRQGAGYTF. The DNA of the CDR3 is TGTGCCAGCAGCTTGCGACAGGGCGCAGGCTACACCTTC.

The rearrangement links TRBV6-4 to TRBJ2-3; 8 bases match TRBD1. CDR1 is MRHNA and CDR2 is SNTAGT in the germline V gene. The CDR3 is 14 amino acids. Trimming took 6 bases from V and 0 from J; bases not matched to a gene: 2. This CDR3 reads CASSGTGSTDTQYF. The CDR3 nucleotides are TGTGCCAGCAGCGGGACAGGTAGCACAGATACGCAGTATTTT.

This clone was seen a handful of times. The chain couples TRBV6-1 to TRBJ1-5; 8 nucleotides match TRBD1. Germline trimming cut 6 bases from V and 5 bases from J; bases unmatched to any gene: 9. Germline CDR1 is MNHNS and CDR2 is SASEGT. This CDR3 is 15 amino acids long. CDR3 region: CASRRQGSADQPQHF. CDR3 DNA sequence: TGTGCCAGCAGGCGACAGGGGTCGGCAGATCAGCCCCAGCATTTT.

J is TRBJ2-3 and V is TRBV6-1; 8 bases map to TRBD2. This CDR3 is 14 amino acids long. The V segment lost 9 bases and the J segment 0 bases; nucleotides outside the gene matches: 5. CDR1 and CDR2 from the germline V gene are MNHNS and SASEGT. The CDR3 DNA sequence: TGTGCCAGTATCGAGCGGGGGAGCACAGATACGCAGTATTTT. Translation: CASIERGSTDTQYF.

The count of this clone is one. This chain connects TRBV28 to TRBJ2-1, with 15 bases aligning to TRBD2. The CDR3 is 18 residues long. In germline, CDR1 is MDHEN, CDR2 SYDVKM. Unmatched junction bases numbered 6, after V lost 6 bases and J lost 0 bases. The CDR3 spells CASSPGLAGGSSYNEQFF. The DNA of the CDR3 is TGTGCCAGCAGCCCAGGACTAGCGGGGGGGAGCTCCTACAATGAGCAGTTCTTC.

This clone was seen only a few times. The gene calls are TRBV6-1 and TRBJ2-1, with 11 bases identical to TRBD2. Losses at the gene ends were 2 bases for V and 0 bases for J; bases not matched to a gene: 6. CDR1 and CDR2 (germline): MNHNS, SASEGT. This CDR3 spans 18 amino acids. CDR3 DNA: TGTGCCAGCAGTGAATCTAGCGGGAGGTGGAGCTCCTACAATGAGCAGTTCTTC. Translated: CASSESSGRWSSYNEQFF.

The CDR3 nucleotides are TGTGCCAGCTCACCAGGAGGCGGCGAGACCCAGTACTTC. This codes for CASSPGGGETQYF. V usage is TRBV18 and J usage is TRBJ2-5, with D maybe TRBD2 (5 bases). V shed 2 bases and J shed 5 bases, with 9 bases lying between them. Germline V CDR1 and CDR2: KGHSH, LQKENI. CDR3 length equals 13 residues.

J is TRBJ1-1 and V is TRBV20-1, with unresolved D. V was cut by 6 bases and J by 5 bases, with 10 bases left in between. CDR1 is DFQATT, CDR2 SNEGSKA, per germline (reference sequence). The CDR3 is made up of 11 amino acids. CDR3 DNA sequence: TGCAGTGCCACCTTTAGGACTGAAGCTTTCTTT. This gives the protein CSATFRTEAFF.

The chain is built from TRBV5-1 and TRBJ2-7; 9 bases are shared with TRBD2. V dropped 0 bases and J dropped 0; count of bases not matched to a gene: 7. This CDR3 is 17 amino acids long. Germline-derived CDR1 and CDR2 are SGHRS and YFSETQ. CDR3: CASSLETSGRSSYEQYF. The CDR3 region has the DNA TGCGCCAGCAGCTTGGAGACTAGCGGAAGGAGCTCCTACGAGCAGTACTTC.

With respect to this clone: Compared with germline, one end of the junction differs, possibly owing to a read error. CDR3 nucleotide sequence: TGTGCCAGTAGTACAGAAATGGGGAACGCTGAAGCTTTCTTT. It yields the protein CASSTEMGNAEAFF. The V call is TRBV19, the J call TRBJ1-1; D not certain. Germline CDR1 LNHDA, CDR2 SQIVND (reference sequence). The CDR3 is 14 residues long.

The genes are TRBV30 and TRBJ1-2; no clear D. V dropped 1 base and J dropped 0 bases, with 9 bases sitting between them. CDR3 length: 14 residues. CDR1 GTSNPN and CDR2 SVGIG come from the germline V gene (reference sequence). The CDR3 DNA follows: TGTGCCTGGAGTGAAGGAGTAGCTAACTATGGCTACACCTTC. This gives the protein CAWSEGVANYGYTF.

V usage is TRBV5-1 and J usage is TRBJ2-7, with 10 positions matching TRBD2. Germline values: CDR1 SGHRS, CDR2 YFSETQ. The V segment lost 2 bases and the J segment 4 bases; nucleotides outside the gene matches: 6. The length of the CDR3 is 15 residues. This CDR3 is CASSFTSGAQYEQYF. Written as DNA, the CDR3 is TGCGCCAGCAGCTTCACTAGCGGGGCCCAATACGAGCAGTACTTC.

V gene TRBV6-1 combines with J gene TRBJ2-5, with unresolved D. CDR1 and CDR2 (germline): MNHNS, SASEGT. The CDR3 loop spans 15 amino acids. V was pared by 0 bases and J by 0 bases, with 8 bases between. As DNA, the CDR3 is TGTGCCAGCAGTGAAGCTAGCCTGTACCAAGAGACCCAGTACTTC. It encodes CASSEASLYQETQYF.

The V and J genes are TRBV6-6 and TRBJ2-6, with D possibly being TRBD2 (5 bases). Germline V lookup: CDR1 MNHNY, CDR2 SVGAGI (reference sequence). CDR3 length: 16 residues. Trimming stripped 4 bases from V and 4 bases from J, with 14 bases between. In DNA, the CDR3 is TGTGCCAGCAGTTCTTCCGTTACGGGAGGGGCCAACGTCCTGACTTTC. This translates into CASSSSVTGGANVLTF.